Given below is one T cell receptor (beta chain) in context. Germline V gene data show CDR1 as SNHLY and CDR2 as FYNNEI. This CDR3 region has 15 residues. The V and J ends lost 6 bases and 2 bases respectively, with 11 bases between them. The data are from a study of blood T cell repertoires in COVID-19. The assay was immunoSEQ multiplex PCR, and TCRdb's table has in-frame clones only and misses some. The data show 75,000 to 90,000 clones, around four fifths seen once. The chain recombines TRBV2 with TRBJ1-6, with D perhaps TRBD1 (5 bases). The material sequenced was peripheral blood. The source is a man aged 80 or over with active or convalescent COVID-19. The CDR3 DNA reads as TGTGCCAGCAGGGCCGACAGTACCTATAATTCACCCCTCCACTTT. It translates to CASRADSTYNSPLHF. The full variable domain, completed using reference TRBV2 and TRBJ1-6, is EPEVTQTPSHQVTQMGQEVILRCVPISNHLYFYWYRQILGQKVEFLVSFYNNEISEKSEIFDDQFSVERPDGSNFTLKIRSTKLEDSAMYFCASRADSTYNSPLHFGNGTRLTVT.